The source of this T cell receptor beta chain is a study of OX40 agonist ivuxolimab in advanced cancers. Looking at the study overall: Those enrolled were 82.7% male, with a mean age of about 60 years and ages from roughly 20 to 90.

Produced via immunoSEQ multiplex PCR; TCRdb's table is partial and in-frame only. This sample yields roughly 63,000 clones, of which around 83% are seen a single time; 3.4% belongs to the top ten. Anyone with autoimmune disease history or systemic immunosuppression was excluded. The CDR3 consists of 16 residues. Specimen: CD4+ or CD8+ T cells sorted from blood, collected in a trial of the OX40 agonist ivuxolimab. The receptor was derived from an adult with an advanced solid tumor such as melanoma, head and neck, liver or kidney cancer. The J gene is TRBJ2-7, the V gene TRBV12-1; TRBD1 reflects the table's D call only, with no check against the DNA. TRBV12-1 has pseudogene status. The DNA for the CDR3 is TGTGCCAGCAGCTGGAACGGGACAGGGGGGTACTACGAGCAGTACTTC. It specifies CASSWNGTGGYYEQYF.